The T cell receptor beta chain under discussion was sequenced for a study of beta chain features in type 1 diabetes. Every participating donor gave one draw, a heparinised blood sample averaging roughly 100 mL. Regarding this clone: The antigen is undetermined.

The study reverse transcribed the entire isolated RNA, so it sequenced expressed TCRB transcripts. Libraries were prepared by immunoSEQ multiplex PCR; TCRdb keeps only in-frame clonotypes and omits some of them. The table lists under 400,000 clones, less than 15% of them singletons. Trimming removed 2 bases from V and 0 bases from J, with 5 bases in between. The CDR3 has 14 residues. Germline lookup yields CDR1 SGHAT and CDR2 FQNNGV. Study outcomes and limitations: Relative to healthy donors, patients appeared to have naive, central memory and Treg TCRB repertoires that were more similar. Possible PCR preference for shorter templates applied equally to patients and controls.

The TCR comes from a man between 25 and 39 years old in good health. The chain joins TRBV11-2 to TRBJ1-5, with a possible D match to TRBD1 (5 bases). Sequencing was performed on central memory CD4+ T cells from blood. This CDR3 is CASSLRGSNQPQHF. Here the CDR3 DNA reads TGTGCCAGCAGCTTAAGGGGTAGCAATCAGCCCCAGCATTTT.